A single T cell receptor (beta chain) is shown here with its context. The CDR3 loop spans 17 amino acids. CDR1 is LGHDT, CDR2 YNNKEL, per germline (reference sequence). V shed 3 bases and J shed 6 bases, with 20 bases lying between them. This sample is drawn from a study of blood T cell repertoires in COVID-19. For the study at large: COVID-19 samples, acute and convalescent, were from the United States, Italy and Spain.

The repertoire was sequenced with immunoSEQ multiplex PCR; TCRdb's copy has only in-frame clones and lacks some. The sample includes 350,000 to 450,000 clones, around 87% seen only once; the top ten take about 2.1%. V and J are TRBV3-1 (or the pseudogene TRBV3-2) and TRBJ1-4; tentative D call: TRBD1 (5 bases). The receptor was derived from a man in his forties or fifties in a cohort exposed to, infected with or recovered from COVID-19 (not recorded which). Sample: PBMCs or T cells enriched from blood (not recorded which). CDR3 sequence reads: CASSQGRSGSWHEKLFF. CDR3 coding DNA: TGTGCCAGCAGCCAGGGTCGATCAGGGTCGTGGCATGAAAAACTGTTTTTT.